These 31 T cell receptor beta chains share one sample of origin, sequenced in a study of cytomegalovirus exposure and HLA in healthy donors. PCR primers comprised 60 Vbeta and 13 Jbeta primers. The protocol was immunoSEQ multiplex PCR, while the TCRdb copy is restricted to in-frame clones and leaves out a portion. The table shows roughly 35,000 clones, with 45% to 55% occurring only once. Material for sequencing was PBMCs. The receptors derive from a woman between 35 and 50 years old in good health and CMV-seropositive.

There are a few counts of this clone. The chain combines TRBV9 with TRBJ2-2, with 9 bases lining up with TRBD1. Germline trimming cut 2 bases from V and 5 bases from J; bases unmatched to any gene: 10. CDR1 and CDR2 from the germline V gene are SGDLS and YYNGEE. The CDR3 loop spans 17 amino acids. This chain's CDR3 is CASSVPGTGIGTGELFF. Here the CDR3 DNA reads TGTGCCAGCAGCGTGCCGGGGACAGGGATAGGTACCGGGGAGCTGTTTTTT.

The rearrangement joins TRBV7-9 to TRBJ2-5; a weak D match, TRBD1 (6 bases). The CDR3 consists of 15 residues. CDR1 SEHNR and CDR2 FQNEAQ come from the germline V gene (reference sequence). The V and J ends lost 4 bases and 5 bases respectively, with 17 bases between them. The CDR3 loop is CASSSPEQGRETQYF. In DNA, the CDR3 is TGTGCCAGCAGCTCCCCGGAACAGGGAAGGGAGACCCAGTACTTC.

CDR3 residues: CASSQDRLASGGTNTGELFF. CDR3 DNA: TGTGCCAGCAGCCAAGATCGGCTGGCTAGCGGGGGGACGAACACCGGGGAGCTGTTTTTT. J is TRBJ2-2 and V is TRBV4-2, with 11 bases lining up with TRBD2. CDR1 and CDR2 (germline): LGHNA, YNFKEQ. Losses at the gene ends were 0 bases for V and 0 bases for J; bases not matched to a gene: 9. This CDR3 region has 20 residues.

This chain uses TRBV11-2 with TRBJ2-1; 8 nucleotides line up with TRBD1. The germline gives CDR1 SGHAT, CDR2 FQNNGV. The J segment lost 4 bases and the V segment lost 5 bases, leaving 7 bases of the junction unmatched. This CDR3 contains 15 residues. CDR3 sequence: CASSPTTGAYNEQFF. CDR3 coding DNA: TGTGCCAGCAGCCCCACGACAGGGGCTTACAATGAGCAGTTCTTC.

This clone has only one observation. CDR3 region: CASSLSYNEQFF. As DNA, the CDR3 is TGTGCCAGCAGCCTCTCCTACAATGAGCAGTTCTTC. V gene TRBV11-2 combines with J gene TRBJ2-1, with D hard to call. Trimming pared 5 bases from V and 0 bases from J, leaving 2 bases between. CDR1 SGHAT and CDR2 FQNNGV come from the germline V gene. The CDR3 is 12 amino acids.

This clone was seen a handful of times. The chain couples TRBV20-1 to TRBJ2-2; D not certain. Germline V gene data show CDR1 as DFQATT and CDR2 as SNEGSKA (reference sequence). The CDR3 runs to 11 residues. Trimming removed 6 bases at V and 6 bases at J, with 8 bases between. The CDR3 bases are TGCAGTGCCCCAGTGGCCGGGGAGCTGTTTTTT. It encodes CSAPVAGELFF.

This clone was seen more than once but under ten times. This chain connects TRBV5-6 to TRBJ1-6; a possible D gene is TRBD1 (6 bases). In germline, CDR1 is SGHDT, CDR2 YYEEEE. V lost 4 bases, J lost 1 base, and 9 bases lay in between. The CDR3 covers 15 residues. CDR3: CASSGRGSYNSPLHF. As DNA, the CDR3 is TGTGCCAGCAGCGGCAGGGGTTCCTATAATTCACCCCTCCACTTT.

This clone occurred a few times. The gene calls are TRBV7-9 and TRBJ1-1; no definite D call. V gave up 1 base and J gave up 7 bases, with 13 bases separating them. Germline CDR1 reads SEHNR; CDR2 reads FQNEAQ (reference sequence). The CDR3 contains 14 residues. As DNA, the CDR3 is TGTGCCAGCAGCTTAGACGGTATTTCTAGTGAAGCTTTCTTT. It encodes CASSLDGISSEAFF.

This clone came up a few times. The V and J genes are TRBV15 and TRBJ1-5; TRBD1 is a possible D gene (5 bases). V lost 11 bases and J lost 5, with 16 bases in between. The CDR3 has 13 residues. The germline V gene has CDR1 LNHNV and CDR2 YYDKDF (reference sequence). As DNA, the CDR3 is TGTGCCGCGGGGGGACGGAACGATCAGCCCCAGCATTTT. Translation: CAAGGRNDQPQHF.

The chain uses TRBV6-5 and TRBJ1-2; D gene unclear. The CDR3 consists of 13 residues. Germline CDR1 MNHEY, CDR2 SVGAGI. The ends were cut back, 5 bases at V and 3 bases at J, with 10 bases in the middle. Here the CDR3 reads CASSLRVDYGYTF. The CDR3 DNA reads as TGTGCCAGCAGTCTGAGGGTGGACTATGGCTACACCTTC.

The rearrangement links TRBV12-5 to TRBJ1-5; D perhaps matches TRBD1 (5 bases). The V end was cut by 6 bases, the J end by 7 bases, with 16 bases between. The CDR3 consists of 14 residues. Germline CDR1 is LGHNT and CDR2 is FRNRAP. The CDR3 sequence: CASGILRQGQPQHF. CDR3 nucleotides: TGTGCTAGTGGCATTTTGAGGCAGGGACAGCCCCAGCATTTT.

V is TRBV19 and J is TRBJ2-5; D possibly corresponds to TRBD2 (6 bases). The CDR3 is made up of 13 amino acids. V was cut by 6 bases and J by 2 bases, with 10 bases left in between. Germline V CDR1 and CDR2: LNHDA, SQIVND (reference sequence). CDR3 nucleotides: TGTGCCAGTAGGGTGGCGGGGCAAGAGACCCAGTACTTC. As protein: CASRVAGQETQYF.

The chain couples TRBV7-9 to TRBJ2-7; possibly TRBD2 for D (5 bases). Trimming removed 5 bases from V and 5 bases from J, with 13 bases in between. In germline, CDR1 is SEHNR, CDR2 FQNEAQ (reference sequence). The CDR3 contains 13 residues. CDR3 sequence reads: CASSAPAGNEQYF. The CDR3 bases are TGTGCCAGCAGCGCCCCGGCGGGCAACGAGCAGTACTTC.

V gene TRBV5-1 combines with J gene TRBJ1-6; 9 nucleotides match TRBD1. The CDR3 runs to 13 residues. With 3 bases clipped from V and 10 bases from J, the junction kept 2 bases outside the gene matches. The germline gives CDR1 SGHRS, CDR2 YFSETQ. CDR3 in amino acids: CASSSTGGSPLHF. The CDR3 DNA sequence: TGCGCCAGCAGCTCCACAGGGGGCTCACCCCTCCACTTT.

This chain connects TRBV5-4 to TRBJ1-1, with TRBD1 identical over 7 bases. CDR1 and CDR2 (germline): SGHNT, YYREEE (reference sequence). Unmatched junction bases numbered 7, after V lost 5 bases and J lost 6 bases. The CDR3 has 13 residues. The CDR3 DNA reads as TGTGCCAGCAGGACCGGGACAGTCCCTGAAGCTTTCTTT. This translates into CASRTGTVPEAFF.

V is TRBV7-3 and J is TRBJ1-2, with 8 bases lining up with TRBD1. V trimming: 5 bases; J trimming: 14 bases; junction bases outside the gene matches: 13. This CDR3 comprises 13 residues. The germline CDR1 and CDR2 sequences are SGHTA and FQGTGA. CDR3 sequence reads: CASSPPGTGALTF. CDR3 bases: TGTGCCAGCAGCCCACCAGGGACAGGAGCTTTGACCTTC.

The chain has TRBV6-1 and TRBJ2-5, with 11 bases identical to TRBD1. Germline V lookup: CDR1 MNHNS, CDR2 SASEGT. The CDR3 length is 14 residues. Trimming at V came to 5 bases and at J to 5 bases, leaving 4 bases not matched to a gene. CDR3 coding DNA: TGTGCCAGCAGTTCCGGGACAGGGGGTGAGACCCAGTACTTC. It encodes CASSSGTGGETQYF.

This clone was recorded once. The V and J genes are TRBV23-1 and TRBJ1-5; 8 nucleotides agree with TRBD1. TRBV23-1 is an ORF; its function is uncertain. V lost 2 bases to trimming and J lost 10 bases; unmatched junction nucleotides: 16. The CDR3 totals 17 residues. The CDR3 DNA follows: TGCGCCAGCAGTCAACCCACATATGGACAGGGAGATGGTCCCCAGCATTTT. This codes for CASSQPTYGQGDGPQHF.

The V gene is TRBV6-6, the J gene TRBJ1-3; D uncertain. The germline gives CDR1 MNHNY, CDR2 SVGAGI (reference sequence). The CDR3 sequence is 14 residues long. V lost 4 bases and J lost 3, with 10 bases in between. This chain's CDR3 is CASSLAQFGNTIYF. The CDR3, as DNA: TGTGCCAGCAGTTTGGCCCAATTTGGAAACACCATATATTTT.

The CDR3 bases are TGCGCCAGCAGCTTGGGAGGGTTTGCCTCGGAGACCCAGTACTTC. It codes for CASSLGGFASETQYF. The V call is TRBV5-1, the J call TRBJ2-5; weak D call: TRBD2 (5 bases). This CDR3 contains 15 residues. The V and J ends lost 0 bases and 5 bases respectively, with 14 bases between them. CDR1 SGHRS and CDR2 YFSETQ come from the germline V gene.

This clone has more than one count but fewer than ten. This sequence joins TRBV11-2 and TRBJ1-4; no reliable D call. CDR3 length: 16 residues. Between the trimmed V and J ends, which lost 3 bases and 3 bases, there was a span of 14 bases. CDR1 is SGHAT and CDR2 is FQNNGV in the germline V gene. The CDR3 bases are TGTGCCAGCAGCTTCGGGGAGGGATTTTCTAATGAAAAACTGTTTTTT. Translated: CASSFGEGFSNEKLFF.

A few counts support this clone. The rearrangement joins TRBV18 to TRBJ1-1; TRBD1 matches at 7 bases. After removal of 0 bases from V and 5 bases from J, the junction contained 12 bases not matched to a gene. This CDR3 comprises 17 residues. Germline V CDR1 and CDR2: KGHSH, LQKENI. The CDR3 bases are TGTGCCAGCTCACCACCTAAGGACAGGCCCAAAGGGACTGAAGCTTTCTTT. Translated: CASSPPKDRPKGTEAFF.

In this sample, this clone turned up a few times. V is TRBV28 and J is TRBJ2-7, with 9 nucleotides matching TRBD1. V shed 8 bases, J shed 7 bases, and the junction held 18 bases outside the gene matches. This CDR3 is built from 16 residues. Germline CDR1 MDHEN, CDR2 SYDVKM. The CDR3 DNA reads TGTGCCAGCGGAGTCAACCCCGGGACAGGGTCCTTGGAGCAGTACTTC. Amino acids: CASGVNPGTGSLEQYF.

The CDR3 region is CASSLGQGRNSPLHF. In DNA form, the CDR3 reads TGTGCCAGCAGCCTAGGACAGGGCAGAAATTCACCCCTCCACTTT. The chain employs TRBV7-3 and TRBJ1-6; 8 nucleotides align to TRBD1. The CDR3 is 15 residues long. V trimming: 5 bases; J trimming: 7 bases; junction bases outside the gene matches: 7. Per germline, CDR1 SGHTA and CDR2 FQGTGA.

This CDR3 reads CASSQVLGRRNTEAFF. CDR3 coding DNA: TGCGCCAGCAGCCAAGTCTTGGGCAGAAGGAACACTGAAGCTTTCTTT. V gene TRBV4-3 combines with J gene TRBJ1-1; D is uncertain. CDR3 length: 16 amino acids. Trimming removed 1 base at V and 1 base at J, with 13 bases between. Germline V gene sequence: CDR1 LGHNA, CDR2 YSLEER.

J is TRBJ2-3 and V is TRBV30, with 8 positions matching TRBD1. Germline-derived CDR1 and CDR2 are GTSNPN and SVGIG (reference sequence). CDR3 length: 14 amino acids. The junction had 8 bases not matched to a gene; V was cut back by 6 bases and J by 3 bases. In DNA form, the CDR3 reads TGTGCCTGCGACAGGGGTAAGGGTACAGATACGCAGTATTTT. It specifies CACDRGKGTDTQYF.

The chain joins TRBV11-2 to TRBJ2-2; D possibly corresponds to TRBD2 (6 bases). Trimming shortened V by 3 bases and J by 6 bases, and 8 bases separated the two germline ends. CDR1 is SGHAT, CDR2 FQNNGV, per germline. CDR3 size: 13 residues. CDR3 region: CASSFRGSGELFF. Here the CDR3 DNA reads TGTGCCAGCAGCTTTCGGGGGTCCGGGGAGCTGTTTTTT.

This chain connects TRBV7-3 to TRBJ1-2; tentatively, D is TRBD1 (5 bases). Trimming removed 2 bases from V and 6 bases from J, with 13 bases in between. The CDR3 spans 14 residues. CDR1 is SGHTA, CDR2 FQGTGA, per germline. CDR3 bases: TGTGCCAGCAGCTTACCGGGGACTGTTGATGGCTACACCTTC. Encoded protein: CASSLPGTVDGYTF.

The genes are TRBV2 and TRBJ2-7; D perhaps matches TRBD2 (6 bases). Germline V CDR1 and CDR2: SNHLY, FYNNEI. This CDR3 contains 13 residues. V dropped 5 bases and J dropped 1 base, with 9 bases sitting between them. The CDR3 DNA follows: TGTGCCAGCAGTCGGGGGTTATCCTACGAGCAGTACTTC. It encodes CASSRGLSYEQYF.

The table lists this clone with a few counts. The gene calls are TRBV11-2 and TRBJ2-1; no reliable D call. Germline V lookup: CDR1 SGHAT, CDR2 FQNNGV. V was pared by 1 base and J by 0 bases, with 4 bases between. This CDR3 contains 14 residues. The CDR3 spells CASSLVVSYNEQFF. Written as DNA, the CDR3 is TGTGCCAGCAGCTTAGTAGTCTCCTACAATGAGCAGTTCTTC.

V is TRBV28 and J is TRBJ2-3; perhaps TRBD1 as D (6 bases). Trimming stripped 5 bases from V and 10 bases from J, with 22 bases between. Germline CDR1 reads MDHEN; CDR2 reads SYDVKM. This CDR3 has 15 amino acids. CDR3 protein: CASSPDGTSHFPQYF. The CDR3 DNA follows: TGTGCCAGCAGTCCCGACGGGACATCTCACTTCCCGCAGTATTTT.